One TCR beta chain is described in this entry. Its antigen remains unknown. The sample belongs to a study of beta chain features in type 1 diabetes. The investigators reverse transcribed all of the isolated RNA, so they sequenced expressed TCRB transcripts. Naive, central memory and regulatory T cell samples yielded around 3.6 million reads on average. Repertoires were generated with immunoSEQ multiplex PCR, while TCRdb's copy carries only in-frame clones and drops some. The table includes about 250,000 clones, about 11% detected once. A sort by CD45RO/CCR7/CD25/CD127/CD95/CD27 yielded CD4+ naive, central memory, regulatory and stem cell-like memory cells. Whole-study findings and limits: Type 1 diabetes patients had moderately but significantly shorter TCRB CDR3s in all four CD4+ subsets.

The sequenced sample consisted of naive CD4+ T cells from blood. This receptor was obtained from a man younger than 40 with type 1 diabetes.

The CDR3 DNA is TGTGCCAGCAGCACGACAGGGCCCCAAGAGACCCAGTACTTC. It specifies CASSTTGPQETQYF. J is TRBJ2-5 and V is TRBV7-9, with TRBD1 matching over 7 bases. The CDR3 is 14 amino acids. From germline, CDR1 is SEHNR and CDR2 FQNEAQ (reference sequence). J lost 1 base, V lost 5 bases, and 4 bases had no gene match. The variable domain in full, completed from reference TRBV7-9 and TRBJ2-5, reads DTGVSQNPRHKITKRGQNVTFRCDPISEHNRLYWYRQTLGQGPEFLTYFQNEAQLEKSRLLSDRFSAERPKGSFSTLEIQRTEQGDSAMYLCASSTTGPQETQYFGPGTRLLVL.